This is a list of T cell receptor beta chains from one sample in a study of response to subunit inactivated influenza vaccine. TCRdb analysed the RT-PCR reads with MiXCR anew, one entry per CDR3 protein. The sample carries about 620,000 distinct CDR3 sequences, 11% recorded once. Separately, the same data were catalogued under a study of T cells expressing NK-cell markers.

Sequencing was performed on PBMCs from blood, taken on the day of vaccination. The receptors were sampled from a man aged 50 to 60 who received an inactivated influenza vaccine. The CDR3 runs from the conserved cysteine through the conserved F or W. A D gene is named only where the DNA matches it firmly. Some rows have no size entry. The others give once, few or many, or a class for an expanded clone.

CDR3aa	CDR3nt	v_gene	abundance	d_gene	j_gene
CASSYTGKKEKLFF	TGTGCCAGCAGTTACACGGGGAAGAAGGAAAAACTGTTTTTT	TRBV6-2/TRBV6-3	-	-	TRBJ1-4
CASSFDSTSYEQYF	TGCGCCAGCAGCTTCGACAGTACATCCTACGAGCAGTACTTC	TRBV5-1	-	-	TRBJ2-7
CASSPGVHRETQYF	TGCGCCAGCAGCCCCGGGGTCCACCGAGAGACCCAGTACTTC	TRBV4-3	few	-	TRBJ2-5
CASRSTSGSLNEQYF	TGTGCCAGCAGGTCTACTAGCGGGAGTCTCAACGAGCAGTACTTC	TRBV5-4	-	TRBD2	TRBJ2-7
CASSFSSGNIKYNEQFF	TGTGCCAGCAGTTTCTCCAGCGGGAATATTAAGTACAATGAGCAGTTCTTC	TRBV12-3/TRBV12-4	-	TRBD2	TRBJ2-1
CASTHPATGELFF	TGTGCCAGCACCCACCCTGCCACCGGGGAGCTGTTTTTT	TRBV6-1	few	-	TRBJ2-2
CASSSSGVVTQYF	TGTGCCAGCAGTTCCTCTGGGGTGGTGACCCAGTACTTC	TRBV27	few	-	TRBJ2-5
CASSLTPGSAQPQHF	TGCGCCAGCAGCTTGACCCCGGGGAGCGCCCAGCCCCAGCATTTT	TRBV5-1	many	-	TRBJ1-5
CASRPQPGGNYGYTF	TGTGCCAGCAGACCTCAACCGGGGGGAAACTATGGCTACACCTTC	TRBV27	-	-	TRBJ1-2
CATRLPGHLLSYEQYF	TGTGCCACCAGACTACCGGGACACCTACTTTCCTACGAGCAGTACTTC	TRBV24-1	few	-	TRBJ2-7
CSVAGGDGPAQYF	TGCAGCGTTGCAGGGGGCGATGGTCCGGCTCAGTACTTC	TRBV29-1	-	TRBD1	TRBJ2-4
CSALRDPTSYEQYF	TGCAGTGCTCTTCGGGACCCAACATCCTACGAGCAGTACTTC	TRBV20-1	-	-	TRBJ2-7
CASSSLGRVAEKLFF	TGTGCCAGCAGTTCTCTGGGGCGCGTAGCAGAAAAACTGTTTTTT	TRBV6-5	few	-	TRBJ1-4
CASSPEGVTQYF	TGTGCCAGCAGCCCCGAAGGAGTTACGCAGTATTTT	TRBV7-8	few	-	TRBJ2-3
CASSQVQHTGELFF	TGCGCCAGCAGCCAAGTTCAACACACCGGGGAGCTGTTTTTT	TRBV4-3	-	-	TRBJ2-2
CASRPGTVDSPLHF	TGTGCCAGCAGGCCCGGGACAGTTGATTCACCCCTCCACTTT	TRBV6-2/TRBV6-3	few	TRBD1	TRBJ1-6
CASSQPPGLAGAWYNEQFF	TGTGCCAGCAGCCAGCCCCCCGGACTAGCGGGGGCCTGGTACAATGAGCAGTTCTTC	TRBV11-1	few	TRBD2	TRBJ2-1
CASSTGHPPYEQYF	TGCGCCAGCAGCACAGGACACCCACCCTACGAGCAGTACTTC	TRBV5-1	-	-	TRBJ2-7
CASSQVGLQVPTDTQYF	TGTGCCAGCAGCCAAGTTGGCCTTCAAGTCCCCACAGATACGCAGTATTTT	TRBV14	many	-	TRBJ2-3
CASRLRGAEYNEQFF	TGTGCCAGCAGACTGCGGGGGGCCGAATACAATGAGCAGTTCTTC	TRBV11-2	few	TRBD2	TRBJ2-1
CASRGGQANTEAFF	TGTGCCAGCAGGGGGGGACAGGCCAACACTGAAGCTTTCTTT	TRBV12-3/TRBV12-4	-	TRBD1	TRBJ1-1
CASSHEDSSYEQYF	TGCGCCAGCAGCCATGAGGACAGCTCCTACGAGCAGTACTTC	TRBV5-1	-	-	TRBJ2-7
CASSPGTRPTYEQYF	TGTGCCAGCTCACCGGGGACAAGACCGACCTACGAGCAGTACTTC	TRBV18	-	-	TRBJ2-7
CASSYRSSSYNEQFF	TGTGCCAGCAGCTACCGTTCTAGCTCCTACAATGAGCAGTTCTTC	TRBV7-6	-	-	TRBJ2-1
CSALLGNYGYTF	TGCAGTGCTTTGTTGGGAAACTATGGCTACACCTTC	TRBV20-1	few	-	TRBJ1-2
CASTQRAGRFDYGYTF	TGTGCCAGCACCCAGAGGGCAGGTCGGTTCGACTATGGCTACACCTTC	TRBV6-1	few	-	TRBJ1-2
CASSFRGRERELFDEQFF	TGTGCCAGCAGCTTCCGAGGAAGGGAGCGGGAGCTGTTCGATGAGCAGTTCTTC	TRBV5-6	few	TRBD2	TRBJ2-1
CASSFNRGSLTDTQYF	TGTGCCAGCAGTTTTAATCGGGGCAGTTTAACAGATACGCAGTATTTT	TRBV12-3/TRBV12-4	-	-	TRBJ2-3
CSARDQAGEGFVDEQYF	TGCAGTGCTAGAGATCAGGCTGGAGAGGGCTTCGTCGACGAGCAGTACTTC	TRBV20-1	many	-	TRBJ2-7
CASSFLGITDTQYF	TGTGCCAGCAGCTTCTTGGGGATCACAGATACGCAGTATTTT	TRBV7-2	-	-	TRBJ2-3
CSASGTATEKLFF	TGCAGTGCCTCCGGGACAGCCACAGAAAAACTGTTTTTT	TRBV20-1	-	TRBD1	TRBJ1-4
CASSLAERTEAFF	TGTGCCAGCAGCTTAGCCGAAAGGACTGAAGCTTTCTTT	TRBV7-2	few	-	TRBJ1-1
CSATSGTDFNQPQHF	TGCAGTGCTACCTCCGGGACGGACTTCAATCAGCCCCAGCATTTT	TRBV20-1	-	-	TRBJ1-5
CASSVVGFGRMNTEAFF	TGTGCCAGCAGCGTAGTAGGATTCGGACGAATGAACACTGAAGCTTTCTTT	TRBV9	-	-	TRBJ1-1
CASRARGGLSYEQYF	TGTGCCAGCAGGGCTAGGGGGGGGCTCTCCTACGAGCAGTACTTC	TRBV25-1	-	-	TRBJ2-7
CASSPSGQGANEQYF	TGTGCCAGCAGTCCCTCCGGACAGGGGGCCAACGAGCAGTACTTC	TRBV28	-	TRBD1	TRBJ2-7
CASSSTPGPTDTQYF	TGTGCCAGCAGCTCTACCCCGGGTCCCACAGATACGCAGTATTTT	TRBV7-3	-	-	TRBJ2-3
CASISSRVTDTQYF	TGTGCCAGCATAAGTTCAAGGGTCACAGATACGCAGTATTTT	TRBV2	-	-	TRBJ2-3
CSVERDQETQYF	TGCAGCGTTGAAAGGGACCAAGAGACCCAGTACTTC	TRBV29-1	-	-	TRBJ2-5
CSARIHRNTGELFF	TGCAGTGCTAGAATACACAGGAACACCGGGGAGCTGTTTTTT	TRBV20-1	many	-	TRBJ2-2
CASSLQATEAFF	TGCGCCAGCAGCTTACAAGCCACTGAAGCTTTCTTT	TRBV5-1	-	-	TRBJ1-1
CRTTRGMNTEAFF	TGCAGGACAACCCGGGGCATGAACACTGAAGCTTTCTTT	TRBV20-1	-	-	TRBJ1-1
CASSFYWGGESSYEQYF	TGTGCCAGCAGTTTTTATTGGGGCGGGGAGAGCTCCTACGAGCAGTACTTC	TRBV28	-	-	TRBJ2-7
CASSEGPGDTEAFF	TGTGCCAGCAGTGAAGGGCCAGGGGACACTGAAGCTTTCTTT	TRBV6-1	few	-	TRBJ1-1
CASSILLGRQETQYF	TGTGCCAGCAGCATCCTCTTGGGTAGGCAAGAGACCCAGTACTTC	TRBV5-6	few	-	TRBJ2-5
CASTLNPGLAGGDTQYF	TGTGCCAGCACTTTAAATCCGGGACTAGCGGGAGGAGATACGCAGTATTTT	TRBV7-2	-	TRBD2	TRBJ2-3
CAISPENQDTQYF	TGTGCCATCAGTCCCGAAAACCAAGATACGCAGTATTTT	TRBV10-3	many	-	TRBJ2-3
CASSFFSGANVLTF	TGTGCCAGCAGCTTCTTCTCTGGGGCCAACGTCCTGACTTTC	TRBV7-8	many	-	TRBJ2-6
CSVEERAGYNEQFF	TGCAGCGTTGAAGAGCGAGCGGGGTACAATGAGCAGTTCTTC	TRBV29-1	many	TRBD2	TRBJ2-1
CATSRVAGVDEQLF	TGTGCCACCAGCAGGGTGGCGGGGGTGGATGAGCAGCTCTTC	TRBV15	-	TRBD2	TRBJ2-1
CASSLANQGGRETQYF	TGCGCCAGCAGCTTGGCCAACCAGGGAGGTCGGGAGACCCAGTACTTC	TRBV5-1	many	-	TRBJ2-5
CASSFGDRLGELFF	TGTGCCAGCAGCTTCGGCGACAGGCTGGGGGAGCTGTTTTTT	TRBV5-4	few	-	TRBJ2-2